Below, 20 T cell receptor beta chains from the same sample are listed, as sequenced in a study of OX40 agonist ivuxolimab in advanced cancers. Data came from immunoSEQ multiplex PCR; TCRdb stores just in-frame clones and leaves some out. The sample has around 80,000 clones; roughly 85% are singletons. The sample was CD4+ or CD8+ T cells sorted from blood, taken in a trial of the OX40 agonist ivuxolimab. The source of these receptors is an adult with an advanced solid tumor such as melanoma, head and neck, liver or kidney cancer.

CDR3 DNA: TGTGCCAGCAGTAATCGGGACAGGGCCCCGGGGACTGAAGCTTTCTTT. Residues: CASSNRDRAPGTEAFF. The gene calls are TRBV11-2 and TRBJ1-1, with TRBD1 identical over 9 bases. After removal of 6 bases from V and 5 bases from J, the junction contained 13 bases not matched to a gene. CDR1 SGHAT and CDR2 FQNNGV come from the germline V gene. The CDR3 extends over 16 amino acids.

CDR3 protein: CASSIVFLGGMNTEAFF. The CDR3 DNA is TGTGCCAGTAGTATAGTATTCCTCGGGGGAATGAACACTGAAGCTTTCTTT. The rearrangement joins TRBV19 to TRBJ1-1; D is possibly TRBD1 (5 bases). The germline gives CDR1 LNHDA, CDR2 SQIVND (reference sequence). V gave up 1 base and J gave up 0 bases, with 15 bases separating them. The CDR3 length is 17 residues.

The chain couples TRBV30 to TRBJ2-5; D is ambiguous. V shed 0 bases and J shed 3 bases, with 5 bases lying between them. Germline assignment: CDR1 GTSNPN and CDR2 SVGIG (reference sequence). CDR3 size: 12 residues. The CDR3 loop reads CAWSVSEETQYF. The CDR3 DNA sequence: TGTGCCTGGAGTGTCTCCGAAGAGACCCAGTACTTC.

The V call is TRBV5-4, the J call TRBJ1-4, with D perhaps matching TRBD1 (5 bases). This CDR3 is 16 amino acids long. The V end lost 2 bases, the J end lost 0 bases, and 11 bases lay between the germline ends. Germline loops: CDR1 SGHNT, CDR2 YYREEE (reference sequence). CDR3 protein: CASSLWGVATNEKLFF. Here the CDR3 DNA reads TGTGCCAGCAGCTTATGGGGCGTCGCAACTAATGAAAAACTGTTTTTT.

This chain uses TRBV6-5 with TRBJ1-4; D ambiguous. Trimming removed 0 bases at V and 7 bases at J, with 6 bases between. This CDR3 contains 13 residues. Germline V gene lookup returns CDR1 MNHEY and CDR2 SVGAGI. The CDR3 nucleotides are TGTGCCAGCAGTTACTCGGTGTTTGAAAAACTGTTTTTT. This sequence encodes CASSYSVFEKLFF.

The CDR3 bases are TGTGCCAGCATTTTTAGCGGGGGGTGGGTAGCAGATACGCAGTATTTT. Its translation is CASIFSGGWVADTQYF. The V call is TRBV2, the J call TRBJ2-3; the match to TRBD2 covers 10 bases. CDR1 is SNHLY, CDR2 FYNNEI, per germline. J lost 4 bases, V lost 7 bases, and 11 bases had no gene match. CDR3 length equals 16 residues.

The count of this clone is one. The rearrangement joins TRBV7-2 to TRBJ2-1, with TRBD2 matching 9 bases. The CDR3 has 15 amino acids. Germline loops: CDR1 SGHTA, CDR2 FQGNSA. J lost 3 bases, V lost 6 bases, and 6 bases had no gene match. The CDR3 nucleotides are TGTGCCAGCAGAGCTAGCGGGGCCCACTACAATGAGCAGTTCTTC. This gives the protein CASRASGAHYNEQFF.

This chain connects TRBV7-9 to TRBJ1-4; 8 nucleotides agree with TRBD1. Germline V gene data show CDR1 as SEHNR and CDR2 as FQNEAQ (reference sequence). CDR3 length: 15 residues. V gave up 5 bases and J gave up 6 bases; unmatched junction bases: 8. CDR3 amino acids: CASSTWTGPYEKLFF. The CDR3 nucleotides are TGTGCCAGCAGCACCTGGACAGGGCCATATGAAAAACTGTTTTTT.

This chain links TRBV20-1 with TRBJ2-3; no firm D call. Trimming removed 2 bases from V and 3 bases from J, with 3 bases in between. CDR3 size: 11 residues. Germline V CDR1 and CDR2: DFQATT, SNEGSKA (reference sequence). The CDR3 DNA is TGCAGTGCTAGAAGGACAGATACGCAGTATTTT. It translates to CSARRTDTQYF.

CDR3 DNA sequence: TGTGCCAGCTCACCACCGCGGGGGTACCAAGAGCAGTTCTTC. Translation: CASSPPRGYQEQFF. J is TRBJ2-1 and V is TRBV18, with TRBD2 matching over 7 bases. Germline V gives CDR1 KGHSH, CDR2 LQKENI. The J segment lost 10 bases and the V segment lost 0 bases, leaving 6 bases of the junction unmatched. This CDR3 is built from 14 residues.

The CDR3 DNA follows: TGTGCCAGTAGCTCGGGACTAGCTGGAAACACCATATATTTT. Its protein product is CASSSGLAGNTIYF. The V call is TRBV19, the J call TRBJ1-3; TRBD1 is a possible D gene (5 bases). This CDR3 is 14 amino acids long. V was trimmed by 6 bases and J by 2 bases, leaving 11 bases between them. The germline CDR1 and CDR2 sequences are LNHDA and SQIVND (reference sequence).

The rearrangement uses TRBV5-5 and TRBJ1-1; D is unclear. With 7 bases removed from V and 1 base from J, the gap between germline ends came to 17 bases. Germline-derived CDR1 and CDR2 are SGHKS and YYEKEE (reference sequence). The CDR3 is 15 residues long. Here the CDR3 reads CASFPERFRNTEAFF. The CDR3 region has the DNA TGTGCCAGCTTCCCGGAGAGATTTCGGAACACTGAAGCTTTCTTT.

V and J are TRBV6-6 and TRBJ2-5, with no clear D. The germline gives CDR1 MNHNY, CDR2 SVGAGI (reference sequence). CDR3 size: 14 residues. Trimming stripped 0 bases from V and 2 bases from J, with 7 bases between. The CDR3, as DNA: TGTGCCAGCAGTTACTCGACTCTACAAGAGACCCAGTACTTC. Amino acids: CASSYSTLQETQYF.

This chain connects TRBV14 to TRBJ2-2; no clear D gene. The CDR3 is 14 residues long. Trimming left V 6 bases short and J 1 base short, with 9 bases between. Germline lookup yields CDR1 SGHDN and CDR2 FVKESK. Written as DNA, the CDR3 is TGTGCCAGCAGACAACAGTTGAACACCGGGGAGCTGTTTTTT. Encoded protein: CASRQQLNTGELFF.

This chain uses TRBV7-6 with TRBJ1-1; possibly TRBD1 for D (6 bases). The CDR3 is 12 amino acids. Germline V gene sequence: CDR1 SGHVS, CDR2 FNYEAQ. CDR3 DNA: TGTGCGGTCACAGGGTGGAACACTGAAGCTTTCTTT. It codes for CAVTGWNTEAFF.

The rearrangement links TRBV19 to TRBJ1-2, with unresolved D. The CDR3 runs to 13 residues. CDR1 is LNHDA, CDR2 SQIVND, per germline (reference sequence). The germline V and J ends were trimmed by 7 bases and 8 bases, with 17 bases remaining between them. The CDR3 sequence: CASKHREIGGYTF. The CDR3 DNA sequence: TGTGCCAGTAAACACCGGGAAATAGGCGGCTACACCTTC.

This clone was observed a handful of times. The V and J genes are TRBV25-1 and TRBJ2-7, with a weak D call TRBD2 (6 bases). The CDR3 runs to 16 residues. Germline-derived CDR1 and CDR2 are MGHDK and SYGVNS. Trimming stripped 5 bases from V and 2 bases from J, with 19 bases between. As DNA, the CDR3 is TGTGCCAGCAGTAGCGGGTGGGGGGATGCAACCTACGAGCAGTACTTC. As protein: CASSSGWGDATYEQYF.

The V gene is TRBV27, the J gene TRBJ2-7, with a possible D match to TRBD2 (6 bases). The germline V and J ends were trimmed by 5 bases and 1 base, with 15 bases remaining between them. Germline CDR1 reads MNHEY; CDR2 reads SMNVEV (reference sequence). CDR3 length: 15 residues. CDR3: CASSLRDSSSYEQYF. In nucleotides, the CDR3 is TGTGCCAGCAGTCTCCGGGACTCTTCTTCCTACGAGCAGTACTTC.

The chain links TRBV6-5 to TRBJ2-7; 14 bases fit TRBD2. The CDR3 sequence is 16 residues long. The V gene's germline CDR1 is MNHEY and CDR2 SVGAGI. J lost 7 bases, V lost 4 bases, and 9 bases had no gene match. The CDR3 nucleotides are TGTGCCAGCAGTTCACCCGGGACTAGCGGGAGTCGGGAGCAGTACTTC. It translates to CASSSPGTSGSREQYF.

This chain joins TRBV6-5 and TRBJ1-2; possible D gene TRBD1, 6 bases. This CDR3 comprises 12 residues. The germline gives CDR1 MNHEY, CDR2 SVGAGI. The V and J ends lost 5 bases and 4 bases respectively, with 8 bases between them. The CDR3: CASSQGPYGYTF. CDR3 coding DNA: TGTGCCAGCAGTCAGGGGCCCTATGGCTACACCTTC.